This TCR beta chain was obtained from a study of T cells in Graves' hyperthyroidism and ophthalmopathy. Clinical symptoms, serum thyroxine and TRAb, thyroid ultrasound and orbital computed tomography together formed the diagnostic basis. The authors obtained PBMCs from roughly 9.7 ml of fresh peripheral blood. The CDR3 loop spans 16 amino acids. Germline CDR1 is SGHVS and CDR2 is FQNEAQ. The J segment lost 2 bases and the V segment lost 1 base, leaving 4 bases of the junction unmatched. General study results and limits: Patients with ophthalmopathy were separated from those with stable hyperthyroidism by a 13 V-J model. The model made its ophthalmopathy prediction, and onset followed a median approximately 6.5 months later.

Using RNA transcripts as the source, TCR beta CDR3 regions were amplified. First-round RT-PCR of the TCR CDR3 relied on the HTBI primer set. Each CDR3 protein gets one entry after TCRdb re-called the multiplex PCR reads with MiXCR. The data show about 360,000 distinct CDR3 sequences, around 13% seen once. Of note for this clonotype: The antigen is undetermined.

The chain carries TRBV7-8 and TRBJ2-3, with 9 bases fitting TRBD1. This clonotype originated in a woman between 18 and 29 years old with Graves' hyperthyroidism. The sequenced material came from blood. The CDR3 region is CASSLGTGVFTDTQYF. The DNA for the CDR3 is TGTGCCAGCAGCTTAGGGACAGGGGTTTTCACAGATACGCAGTATTTT.